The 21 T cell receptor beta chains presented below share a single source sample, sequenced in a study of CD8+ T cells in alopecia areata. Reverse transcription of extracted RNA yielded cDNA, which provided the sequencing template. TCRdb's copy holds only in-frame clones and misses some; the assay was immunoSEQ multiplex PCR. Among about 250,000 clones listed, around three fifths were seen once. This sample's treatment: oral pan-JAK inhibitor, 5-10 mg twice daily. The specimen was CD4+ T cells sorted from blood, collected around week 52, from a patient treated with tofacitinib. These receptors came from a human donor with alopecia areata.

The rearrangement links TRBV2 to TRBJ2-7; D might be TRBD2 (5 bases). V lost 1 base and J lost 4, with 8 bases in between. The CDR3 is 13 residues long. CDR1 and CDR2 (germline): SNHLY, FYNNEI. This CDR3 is CASSEGGDYEQYF. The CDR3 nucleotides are TGTGCCAGCAGTGAAGGGGGAGATTACGAGCAGTACTTC.

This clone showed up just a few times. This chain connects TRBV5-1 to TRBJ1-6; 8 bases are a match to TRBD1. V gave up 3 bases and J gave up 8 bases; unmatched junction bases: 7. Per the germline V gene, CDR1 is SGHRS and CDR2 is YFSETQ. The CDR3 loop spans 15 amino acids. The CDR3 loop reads CASSWTGLTDSPLHF. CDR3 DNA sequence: TGCGCCAGCAGCTGGACAGGGCTTACAGATTCACCCCTCCACTTT.

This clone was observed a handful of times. For the CDR3, the DNA is TGTGCCTGGAGTCCCCGGACGTTTGGGGATGGCTACACCTTC. This translates into CAWSPRTFGDGYTF. The genes are TRBV30 and TRBJ1-2; D is unresolved. The CDR3 contains 14 residues. V was cut by 2 bases and J by 6 bases, with 16 bases left in between. Germline V CDR1 and CDR2: GTSNPN, SVGIG (reference sequence).

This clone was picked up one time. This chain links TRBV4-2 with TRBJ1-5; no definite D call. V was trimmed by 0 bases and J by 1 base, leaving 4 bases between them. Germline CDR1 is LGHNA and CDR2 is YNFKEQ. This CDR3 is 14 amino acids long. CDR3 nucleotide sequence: TGTGCCAGCAGCCAAGAGGGGAGCAATCAGCCCCAGCATTTT. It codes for CASSQEGSNQPQHF.

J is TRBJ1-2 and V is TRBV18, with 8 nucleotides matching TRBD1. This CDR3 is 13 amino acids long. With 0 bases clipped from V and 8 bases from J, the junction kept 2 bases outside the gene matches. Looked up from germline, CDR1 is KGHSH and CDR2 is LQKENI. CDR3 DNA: TGTGCCAGCTCACCACCGACAGGGGACGGCTACACCTTC. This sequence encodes CASSPPTGDGYTF.

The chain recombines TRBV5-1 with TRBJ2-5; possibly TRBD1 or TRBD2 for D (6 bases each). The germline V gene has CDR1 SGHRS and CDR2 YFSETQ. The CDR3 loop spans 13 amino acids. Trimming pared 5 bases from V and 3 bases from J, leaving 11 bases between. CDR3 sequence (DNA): TGCGCCAGCAGGACCGGGGGCGAAGAGACCCAGTACTTC. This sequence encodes CASRTGGEETQYF. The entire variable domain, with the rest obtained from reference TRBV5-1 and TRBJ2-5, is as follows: KAGVTQTPRYLIKTRGQQVTLSCSPISGHRSVSWYQQTPGQGLQFLFEYFSETQRNKGNFPGRFSGRQFSNSRSEMNVSTLELGDSALYLCASRTGGEETQYFGPGTRLLVL.

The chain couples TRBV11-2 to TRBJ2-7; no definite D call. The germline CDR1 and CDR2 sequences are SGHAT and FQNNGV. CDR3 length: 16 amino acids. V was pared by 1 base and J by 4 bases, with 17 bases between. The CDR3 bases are TGTGCCAGCAGCTTAGCTACCGGTTATCAACCTTACGAGCAGTACTTC. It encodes CASSLATGYQPYEQYF.

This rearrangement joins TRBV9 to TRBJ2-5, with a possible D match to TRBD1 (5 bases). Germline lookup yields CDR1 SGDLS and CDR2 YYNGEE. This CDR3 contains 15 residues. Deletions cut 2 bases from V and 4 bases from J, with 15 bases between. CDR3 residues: CASSVRESIGETQYF. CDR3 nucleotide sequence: TGTGCCAGCAGCGTCAGGGAAAGTATCGGAGAGACCCAGTACTTC.

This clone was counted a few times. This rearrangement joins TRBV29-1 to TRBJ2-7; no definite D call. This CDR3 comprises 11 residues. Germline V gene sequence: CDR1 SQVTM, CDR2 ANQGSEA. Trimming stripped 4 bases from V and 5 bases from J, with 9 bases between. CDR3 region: CSVAKGDEQYF. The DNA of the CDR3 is TGCAGCGTTGCAAAGGGCGACGAGCAGTACTTC.

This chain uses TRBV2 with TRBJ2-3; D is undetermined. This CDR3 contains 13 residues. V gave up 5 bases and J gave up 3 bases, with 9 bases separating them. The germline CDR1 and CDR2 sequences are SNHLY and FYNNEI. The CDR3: CASSPAPTDTQYF. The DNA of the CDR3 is TGTGCCAGCAGTCCGGCCCCGACAGATACGCAGTATTTT. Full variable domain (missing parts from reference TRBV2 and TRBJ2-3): EPEVTQTPSHQVTQMGQEVILRCVPISNHLYFYWYRQILGQKVEFLVSFYNNEISEKSEIFDDQFSVERPDGSNFTLKIRSTKLEDSAMYFCASSPAPTDTQYFGPGTRLTVL.

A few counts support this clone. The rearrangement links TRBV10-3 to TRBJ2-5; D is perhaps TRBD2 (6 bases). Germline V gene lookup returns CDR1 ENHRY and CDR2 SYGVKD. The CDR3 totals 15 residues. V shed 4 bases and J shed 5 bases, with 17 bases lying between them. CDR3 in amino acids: CAISGSGEVRETQYF. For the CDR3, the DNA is TGTGCCATCAGTGGCTCGGGAGAAGTGAGGGAGACCCAGTACTTC.

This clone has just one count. This CDR3 reads CASSQGPRAETQYF. In DNA form, the CDR3 reads TGCGCCAGCAGCCAAGGGCCTAGGGCAGAGACCCAGTACTTC. The rearrangement links TRBV4-1 to TRBJ2-5; D unclear. Germline CDR1 reads MGHRA; CDR2 reads YSYEKL. The CDR3 length is 14 residues. Trimming took off 1 base at V and 4 bases at J, with 10 bases between the two ends.

CDR3 amino acids: CASSPAGGARHTEAFF. The CDR3 nucleotides are TGTGCCAGCAGCCCCGCGGGGGGGGCGCGGCACACTGAAGCTTTCTTT. The J gene is TRBJ1-1, the V gene TRBV7-2, with TRBD1 as a possible D gene (6 bases). Germline V gene lookup returns CDR1 SGHTA and CDR2 FQGNSA. CDR3 size: 16 residues. The V gene lost 5 bases and the J gene lost 3 bases, with 19 bases spanning the gap.

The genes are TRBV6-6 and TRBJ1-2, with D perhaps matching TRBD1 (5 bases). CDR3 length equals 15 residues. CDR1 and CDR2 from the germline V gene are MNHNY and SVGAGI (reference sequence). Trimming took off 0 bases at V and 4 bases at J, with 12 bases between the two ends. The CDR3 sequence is CASSYSLDGGYGYTF. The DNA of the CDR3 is TGTGCCAGCAGTTACTCGCTGGACGGGGGCTATGGCTACACCTTC.

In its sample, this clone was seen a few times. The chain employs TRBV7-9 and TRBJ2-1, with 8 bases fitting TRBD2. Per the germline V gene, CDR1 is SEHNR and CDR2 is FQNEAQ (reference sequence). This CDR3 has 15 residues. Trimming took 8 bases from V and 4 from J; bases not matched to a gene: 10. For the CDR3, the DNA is TGTGCCAGCGATAGCGGGGAAACATATTACAATGAGCAGTTCTTC. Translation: CASDSGETYYNEQFF.

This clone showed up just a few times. CDR3 residues: CASSLGTASYEQYF. CDR3 coding DNA: TGTGCCAGCAGCCTAGGGACGGCCTCCTACGAGCAGTACTTC. This chain joins TRBV5-4 and TRBJ2-7, with D perhaps matching TRBD1 or TRBD2 (5 bases each). The CDR3 has 14 residues. The germline CDR1 and CDR2 sequences are SGHNT and YYREEE (reference sequence). V lost 4 bases and J lost 0, with 11 bases in between.

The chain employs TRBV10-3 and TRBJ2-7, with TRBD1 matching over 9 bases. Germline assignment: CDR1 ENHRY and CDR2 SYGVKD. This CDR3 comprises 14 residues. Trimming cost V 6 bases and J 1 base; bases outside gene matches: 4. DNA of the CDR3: TGTGCCATCAGCAGGGACAGGGTGTCCTACGAGCAGTACTTC. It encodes CAISRDRVSYEQYF.

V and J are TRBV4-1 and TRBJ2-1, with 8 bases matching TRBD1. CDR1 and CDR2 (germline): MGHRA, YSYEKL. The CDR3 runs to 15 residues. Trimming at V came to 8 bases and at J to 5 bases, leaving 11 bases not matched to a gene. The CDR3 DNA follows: TGCGCCAGCTTAGACCTGGGGACAGGCGACAATGAGCAGTTCTTC. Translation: CASLDLGTGDNEQFF.

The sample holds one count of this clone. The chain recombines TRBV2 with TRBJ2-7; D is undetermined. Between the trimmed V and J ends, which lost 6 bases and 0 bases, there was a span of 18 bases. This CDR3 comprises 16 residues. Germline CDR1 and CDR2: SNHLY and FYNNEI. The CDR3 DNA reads TGTGCCAGCAGGAGGCAGGTCAGCGTCCTCTCCTACGAGCAGTACTTC. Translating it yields CASRRQVSVLSYEQYF.

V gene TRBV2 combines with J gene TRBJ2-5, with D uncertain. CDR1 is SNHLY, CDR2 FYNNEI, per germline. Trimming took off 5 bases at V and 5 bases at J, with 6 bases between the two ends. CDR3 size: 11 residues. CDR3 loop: CASSSWETQYF. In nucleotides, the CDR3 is TGTGCCAGCAGTTCCTGGGAGACCCAGTACTTC.

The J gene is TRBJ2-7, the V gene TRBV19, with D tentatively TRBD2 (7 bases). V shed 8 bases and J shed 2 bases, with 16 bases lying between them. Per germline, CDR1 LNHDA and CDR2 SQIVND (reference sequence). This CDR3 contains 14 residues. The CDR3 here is CASQAGRGPYEQYF. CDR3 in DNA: TGTGCCAGTCAAGCCGGGCGGGGGCCCTACGAGCAGTACTTC. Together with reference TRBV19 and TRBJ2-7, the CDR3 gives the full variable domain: DGGITQSPKYLFRKEGQNVTLSCEQNLNHDAMYWYRQDPGQGLRLIYYSQIVNDFQKGDIAEGYSVSREKKESFPLTVTSAQKNPTAFYLCASQAGRGPYEQYFGPGTRLTVT.